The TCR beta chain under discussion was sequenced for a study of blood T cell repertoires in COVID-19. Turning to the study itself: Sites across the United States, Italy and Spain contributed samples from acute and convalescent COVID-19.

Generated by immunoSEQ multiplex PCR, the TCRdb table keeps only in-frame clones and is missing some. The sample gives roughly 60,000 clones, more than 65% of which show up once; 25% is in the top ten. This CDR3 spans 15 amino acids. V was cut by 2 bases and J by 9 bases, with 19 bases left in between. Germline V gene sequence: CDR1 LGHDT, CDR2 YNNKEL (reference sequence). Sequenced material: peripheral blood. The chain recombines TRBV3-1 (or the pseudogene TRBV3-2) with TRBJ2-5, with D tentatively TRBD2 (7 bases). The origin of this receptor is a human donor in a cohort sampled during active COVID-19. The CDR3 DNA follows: TGTGCCAGCAGCCAACGGGGGGCGTACCTGAAGTCCCAGTACTTC. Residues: CASSQRGAYLKSQYF.